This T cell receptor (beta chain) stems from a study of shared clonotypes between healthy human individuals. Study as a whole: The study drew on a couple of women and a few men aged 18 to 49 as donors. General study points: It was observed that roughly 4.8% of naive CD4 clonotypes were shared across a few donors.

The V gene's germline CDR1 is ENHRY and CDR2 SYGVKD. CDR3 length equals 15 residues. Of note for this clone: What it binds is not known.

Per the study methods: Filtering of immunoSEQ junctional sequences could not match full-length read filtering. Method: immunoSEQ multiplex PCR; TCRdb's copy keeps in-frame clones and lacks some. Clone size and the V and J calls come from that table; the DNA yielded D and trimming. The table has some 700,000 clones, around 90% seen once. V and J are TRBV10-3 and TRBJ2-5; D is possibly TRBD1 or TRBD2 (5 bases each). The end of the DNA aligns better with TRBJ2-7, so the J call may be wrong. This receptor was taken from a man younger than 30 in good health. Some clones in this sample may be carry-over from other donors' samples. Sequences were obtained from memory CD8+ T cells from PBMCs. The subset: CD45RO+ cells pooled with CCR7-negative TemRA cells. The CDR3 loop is CAISGDRDGSYEQYF. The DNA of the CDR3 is TGTGCCATCAGTGGGGACCGGGACGGCTCCTACGAGCAGTACTTC.